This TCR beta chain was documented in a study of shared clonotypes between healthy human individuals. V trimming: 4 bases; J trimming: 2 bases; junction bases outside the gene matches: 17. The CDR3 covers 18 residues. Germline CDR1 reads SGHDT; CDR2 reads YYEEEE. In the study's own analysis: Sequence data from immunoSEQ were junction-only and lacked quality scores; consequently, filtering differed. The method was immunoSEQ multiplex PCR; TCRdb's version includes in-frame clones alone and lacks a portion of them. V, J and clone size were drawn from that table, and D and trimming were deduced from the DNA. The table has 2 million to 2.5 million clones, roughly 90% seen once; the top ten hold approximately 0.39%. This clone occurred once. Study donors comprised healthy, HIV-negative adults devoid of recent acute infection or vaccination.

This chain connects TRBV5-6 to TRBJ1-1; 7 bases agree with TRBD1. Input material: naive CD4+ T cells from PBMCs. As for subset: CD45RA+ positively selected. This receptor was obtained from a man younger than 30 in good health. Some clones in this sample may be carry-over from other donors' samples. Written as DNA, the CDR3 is TGTGCCAGCAGCCTGGGGGTTATGTCCGGGACAGCAAACACTGAAGCTTTCTTT. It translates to CASSLGVMSGTANTEAFF. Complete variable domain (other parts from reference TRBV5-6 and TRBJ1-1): DAGVTQSPTHLIKTRGQQVTLRCSPKSGHDTVSWYQQALGQGPQFIFQYYEEEERQRGNFPDRFSGHQFPNYSSELNVNALLLGDSALYLCASSLGVMSGTANTEAFFGQGTRLTVV.